This T cell receptor (beta chain) was identified during a study of blood T cell repertoires in COVID-19. Study as a whole: Both acute and convalescent COVID-19 samples were obtained from the United States, Italy and Spain. The analysed material was cDNA or gDNA that came from T cells, B-cell-depleted T cells, or PBMCs.

In the original processing: Reference gene primers were amplified, and this amplification served to estimate nucleated cell counts. Assay used: immunoSEQ multiplex PCR; TCRdb lists only in-frame clones, some missing. V, J and clone size derive from that table, while D and trimming were established from the DNA sequence. The sample comprises approximately 70,000 clones, roughly 87% of which are singletons, and less than 7% rests with the top ten. Sequencing input: peripheral blood. This receptor was identified in a woman aged 50 to 65 with acute or convalescent COVID-19.

The CDR3 nucleotides are TGCAGTGCTAGTGCAGGGGCCCCTCAGGACTATGGCTACACCTTC. Translated, it gives CSASAGAPQDYGYTF. This chain uses TRBV20-1 with TRBJ1-2, with D perhaps TRBD1 (6 bases). Trimming removed 3 bases at V and 3 bases at J, with 17 bases between. CDR1 and CDR2 from the germline V gene are DFQATT and SNEGSKA (reference sequence). The CDR3 covers 15 residues.